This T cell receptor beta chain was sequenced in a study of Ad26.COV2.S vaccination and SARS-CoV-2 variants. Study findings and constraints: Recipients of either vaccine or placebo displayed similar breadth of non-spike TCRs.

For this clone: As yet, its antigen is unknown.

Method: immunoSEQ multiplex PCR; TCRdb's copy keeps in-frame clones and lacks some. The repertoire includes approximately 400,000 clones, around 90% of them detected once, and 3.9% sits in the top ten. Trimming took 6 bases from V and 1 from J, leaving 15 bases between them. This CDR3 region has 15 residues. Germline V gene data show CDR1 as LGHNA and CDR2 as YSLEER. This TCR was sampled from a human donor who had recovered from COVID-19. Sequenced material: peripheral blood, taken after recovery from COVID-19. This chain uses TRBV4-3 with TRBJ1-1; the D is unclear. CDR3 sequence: CASRTSGGGNTEAFF. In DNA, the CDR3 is TGCGCCAGCAGAACCTCCGGAGGCGGGAACACTGAAGCTTTCTTT.